Sequencing of this TCR beta chain was carried out in a study of early T cells in non-severe SARS-CoV-2 infection. Study at large: It was bulk RNA from unsorted whole blood that was sequenced, and the chains were unpaired.

There are 13 residues in the CDR3. Looked up from germline, CDR1 is SSHAT and CDR2 is FNYEAQ (reference sequence). This clonotype was counted at least ten times. One end of the junction does not line up with germline, which may come from a read error. Each single cDNA molecule received a unique molecular identifier. From the 5' RACE reads, TCRdb called clonotypes with MiXCR, one entry per CDR3 protein. Of roughly 80,000 distinct CDR3 sequences listed, roughly an eighth are singletons. Sequenced input: whole blood. The source of this sequence is an adult who was a healthcare worker with PCR-confirmed SARS-CoV-2 infection or an uninfected control (not recorded which). J is TRBJ2-1 and V is TRBV7-7, with D possibly TRBD2 on 5 matching bases. The CDR3 loop is CASSFEGDDEQFF. The CDR3 bases are TGTGCTAGCAGCTTTGAGGGAGACGATGAGCAGTTCTTC.